The rows below give T cell receptor beta chains drawn from one sample of a study of shared clonotypes between healthy human individuals. Method: immunoSEQ multiplex PCR; TCRdb's copy keeps in-frame clones and lacks some. The table has some 2,100,000 clones, about 93% seen once. Input material: naive CD8+ T cells from PBMCs. The origin of the receptors is a man aged 18 to 35 in good health. Some clones in this sample may be carry-over from other donors' samples. CDR3s include the opening cysteine and the closing phenylalanine or tryptophan. The D gene is left open where the match is weak.

CDR3 protein	V gene	J gene	D gene
CASSQDGGRDSGYEQYF	TRBV4-2	TRBJ2-7	.
CASSFGAGGYEQYF	TRBV27	TRBJ2-7	TRBD2
CASNEREIHNEQFF	TRBV4-1	TRBJ2-1	TRBD2
CASSLVDGIFSYEQYF	TRBV7-9	TRBJ2-7	.
CASSFFRAGNTIYF	TRBV28	TRBJ1-3	.
CASSPNRSPEETQYF	TRBV28	TRBJ2-3	.
CASSLAGQGYGYTF	TRBV7-9	TRBJ1-2	TRBD1
CASSLGQGSNQPQHF	TRBV11-2	TRBJ1-5	TRBD1
CATSGSTNYGYTF	TRBV15	TRBJ1-2	.
CASSDGTLIGEQYF	TRBV6-1	TRBJ2-7	.
CASNSGLAGDDEQYF	TRBV10-1	TRBJ2-7	TRBD2
CASSGQTDSYEQYF	TRBV7-2	TRBJ2-7	.
CAISPLAEVLYEQYF	TRBV10-3	TRBJ2-7	TRBD2
CASSFAGNTEAFF	TRBV10-2	TRBJ1-1	.
CSVGGTEAFF	TRBV29-1	TRBJ1-1	.
CASSKARRSGADQPQHF	TRBV21-1	TRBJ1-5	.
CASSALAGQTYEQYF	TRBV27	TRBJ2-7	.
CASSLGGLDLSYNEQFF	TRBV5-1	TRBJ2-1	.
CASSFLAADTQYF	TRBV27	TRBJ2-3	.
CASRQSNEKLFF	TRBV19	TRBJ1-4	.
CASMSGGGLNEQFF	TRBV28	TRBJ2-1	TRBD2
CASDKWDVYTEAFF	TRBV2	TRBJ1-1	.
CASSFTSGSHNEQFF	TRBV27	TRBJ2-1	TRBD2
CASSLGGLNTEAFF	TRBV5-1	TRBJ1-1	.
CASSSPGGGEQYF	TRBV7-2	TRBJ2-7	TRBD2
CASSFSPGWGGGDEQFF	TRBV27	TRBJ2-1	.
CASSLRPIQETQYF	TRBV28	TRBJ2-5	.
CASSVVPDTQYF	TRBV9	TRBJ2-3	.
CASSVPGLVFSGELFF	TRBV11-2	TRBJ2-2	TRBD2
CASSLGADEQYF	TRBV13	TRBJ2-7	.
CASSLNSGRYRTYEQYF	TRBV7-2	TRBJ2-7	TRBD2
CASSPRGSGLYEQYF	TRBV27	TRBJ2-7	.
CASSLTGPNTGELFF	TRBV28	TRBJ2-2	.
CSVVRLADNEQFF	TRBV29-1	TRBJ2-1	TRBD2
CASSLITRESYNEQFF	TRBV14	TRBJ2-1	TRBD2
CASSENRDRGLPPQHF	TRBV28	TRBJ1-5	TRBD1
CASSSLITGELFF	TRBV5-4	TRBJ2-2	.
CASSFRLKQYF	TRBV27	TRBJ2-7	.
CASREGLRTGELFF	TRBV28	TRBJ2-2	.
CASRPWEALNNEQFF	TRBV7-9	TRBJ2-1	.
CASSYRPPVGIYGYTF	TRBV6-5	TRBJ1-2	.
CASSFEGRFQETQYF	TRBV11-1	TRBJ2-5	.
CASTLYARDQETQYF	TRBV5-1	TRBJ2-5	.
CASSLGDYSNQPQHF	TRBV7-9	TRBJ1-5	.
CASSLLGLAGGADEDTQYF	TRBV28	TRBJ2-3	TRBD2
CASSLPDKVTEAFF	TRBV5-5	TRBJ1-1	.
CASSQPGQGLLTEAFF	TRBV27	TRBJ1-1	TRBD1
CASKAGQGTDTEAFF	TRBV19	TRBJ1-1	TRBD1
CASSFLNTEAFF	TRBV5-5	TRBJ1-1	.
CASKQFDPGFFEQYF	TRBV6-1	TRBJ2-7	.
CASSLVGIITEAFF	TRBV27	TRBJ1-1	.
CASSNLGGDGYTF	TRBV19	TRBJ1-2	.
CASSPKVAGNTEAFF	TRBV7-9	TRBJ1-1	.
CASSVGADGAYGYTF	TRBV9	TRBJ1-2	.
CASSTLGDTQYF	TRBV7-3	TRBJ2-3	.